This T cell receptor (beta chain) emerged from a study of early T cells in non-severe SARS-CoV-2 infection. Study as a whole: The sequenced material was bulk RNA from unsorted whole blood, and its chains were unpaired. General study findings and limits: Reliance on VDJdb matching favored anti-spike CD8 responses; private and CD4 specificities were missed.

A word on this clonotype: Its target is not known.

Trimming left V 4 bases short and J 0 bases short, with 4 bases between. This CDR3 is built from 13 residues. The germline V gene has CDR1 ENHRY and CDR2 SYGVKD. Separate cDNA molecules each had unique molecular identifiers attached to them. TCRdb re-derived calls from the 5' RACE reads in MiXCR, one entry per CDR3 protein. The table includes tens of thousands of distinct CDR3 sequences, roughly 14% detected once. The clonotype comes from an adult who was a healthcare worker with PCR-confirmed SARS-CoV-2 infection or an uninfected control (not recorded which). The V call is TRBV10-3, the J call TRBJ1-5; D is uncertain. Sequenced: whole blood. The CDR3 DNA reads as TGTGCCATCAGTGGGGGTAGCAATCAGCCCCAGCATTTT. The encoded protein is CAISGGSNQPQHF.